Listed below are T cell receptor beta chains from one sample, sequenced in a study of response to subunit inactivated influenza vaccine. TCRdb reprocessed the RT-PCR reads with MiXCR, giving one entry per CDR3 protein. The sample lists about 580,000 distinct CDR3 sequences; 14% were seen once. This sample comprised PBMCs from blood, obtained roughly 13 days after vaccination. Receptor source: a man in his fifties who received an inactivated influenza vaccine. The CDR3 runs from the conserved cysteine through the conserved F or W. D genes are given only for firm matches. Clone sizes are given selectively: once, few, many, or a class where the clone is expanded.

size,D,V,J,DNA,CDR3
NA,NA,TRBV7-2,TRBJ2-2,TGTGCCAGCAGCTTAGACAGGGTCAGCACCGGGGAGCTGTTTTTT,CASSLDRVSTGELFF
few,NA,TRBV5-1,TRBJ1-5,TGCGCCAGCAGCGAACAGGGTGAGAGCAATCAGCCCCAGCATTTT,CASSEQGESNQPQHF
few,NA,TRBV30,TRBJ2-3,TGTGCCTGGAGTGTTACCCCCGGGGATACGCAGTATTTT,CAWSVTPGDTQYF
NA,NA,TRBV6-6,TRBJ1-3,TGTGCCAGCGGGGGGGGGCTCGGAAACACCATATATTTT,CASGGGLGNTIYF
NA,NA,TRBV5-5,TRBJ2-3,TGTGCCAGCAGCTTGACGAGTTCCACAGATACGCAGTATTTT,CASSLTSSTDTQYF
NA,TRBD2,TRBV19,TRBJ2-2,TGTGCCAGCCTTTCCACGGCGGCGGGAGTACGAGGGCATAACACCGGGGAGCTGTTTTTT,CASLSTAAGVRGHNTGELFF
few,TRBD1,TRBV7-2,TRBJ2-4,TGTGCCAGCAGCGGAACGGGACACAGGGGGAGAAACATTCAGTACTTC,CASSGTGHRGRNIQYF
NA,NA,TRBV30,TRBJ2-5,TGTGCCTGGAGTGTACCCCCAGAGACCCAGTACTTC,CAWSVPPETQYF
few,TRBD2,TRBV18,TRBJ2-1,TGTGCCAGCTCACAAAGACTAGCGGAGAGCTCCTACAATGAGCAGTTCTTC,CASSQRLAESSYNEQFF
many,TRBD1,TRBV4-3,TRBJ1-5,TGCGCCAGCAGCCAAGACAGGGGGAACCAGCCCCAGCATTTT,CASSQDRGNQPQHF
NA,TRBD1,TRBV7-9,TRBJ1-2,TGTGCCAGCAGCTTCCGTGGGACAGGGGATGGCTACACCTTC,CASSFRGTGDGYTF
NA,TRBD1,TRBV4-1,TRBJ1-1,TGCGCCAGCAGCCACCGGACAGGGCTCACTGAAGCTTTCTTT,CASSHRTGLTEAFF
few,NA,TRBV18,TRBJ2-4,TGTGCCAGCTCACCACCCCTAGGAAACATAGCCAAAAACATTCAGTACTTC,CASSPPLGNIAKNIQYF
few,NA,TRBV9,TRBJ1-4,TGTGCCAGCAGCGTATCGGGGGCCCCTAATGAAAAACTGTTTTTT,CASSVSGAPNEKLFF
NA,NA,TRBV18,TRBJ2-1,TGTGCCAGCTCACCATCCGGTTGGTACAATGAGCAGTTCTTC,CASSPSGWYNEQFF
many,NA,TRBV6-2/TRBV6-3,TRBJ2-5,TGTGCCAGCATACGGAGACAACAAGGAGAGACCCAGTACTTC,CASIRRQQGETQYF
few,NA,TRBV9,TRBJ2-3,TGTGCCAGCAGCCCGAGCAGTAGCACAGATACGCAGTATTTT,CASSPSSSTDTQYF
few,NA,TRBV20-1,TRBJ1-4,TGCAGTGCTAGAGTAGGGGCGGAAAAACTGTTTTTT,CSARVGAEKLFF
few,NA,TRBV18,TRBJ2-1,TGTGCCAGCTCACCTCGGGACTCCAACAATGAGCAGTTCTTC,CASSPRDSNNEQFF
few,TRBD2,TRBV12-3/TRBV12-4,TRBJ2-1,TGTGCCAGCAGTACCATCCCGGGACTAGCGGGAGTTAATGAGCAGTTCTTC,CASSTIPGLAGVNEQFF
NA,NA,TRBV7-9,TRBJ2-7,TGTGCCAGCAGCTTGATCCCGGGACATTACGAGCAGTACTTC,CASSLIPGHYEQYF
few,TRBD2,TRBV29-1,TRBJ2-5,TGCAGCGTTGGGCTAGCGGGAATCCAAGAGACCCAGTACTTC,CSVGLAGIQETQYF
NA,NA,TRBV20-1,TRBJ1-6,TGCAGTGCTAGGGATCTTTTCTTTGGTAATTCACCCCTCCACTTT,CSARDLFFGNSPLHF
NA,TRBD2,TRBV20-1,TRBJ2-1,TGCAGTGCGAGACTAGCGGGAGGGCCGGTGAATGAGCAGTTCTTC,CSARLAGGPVNEQFF
NA,NA,TRBV18,TRBJ2-5,TGTGCCAGCTCCCCACCGTCTATTGAAATAGGGACCCAGTACTTC,CASSPPSIEIGTQYF
NA,NA,TRBV10-3,TRBJ2-1,TGTGCCATCAGTGAGGCTACATACAATGAGCAGTTCTTC,CAISEATYNEQFF
NA,TRBD1,TRBV7-2,TRBJ1-2,TGTGCCAGCAGCTTAGCGGCCTCAGGGGGCGGCTACACCTTC,CASSLAASGGGYTF